The T cell receptor (beta chain) under discussion was sequenced for a study of blood T cell repertoires in COVID-19. Study details: Nucleic acid was either cDNA or gDNA, and it came from T cells, B-cell-depleted T cells, or PBMCs.

The study recruited people aged about 18 to 90 years across approximately 24 US areas. Participant reports of clinical history set cohort assignment. Profiled with immunoSEQ multiplex PCR; TCRdb holds only in-frame clones, not every one. The table includes 270,000 or so clones, around 89% detected once. V was pared by 3 bases and J by 5 bases, with 8 bases between. Looked up from germline, CDR1 is MNHNS and CDR2 is SASEGT. CDR3 length: 13 residues. This TCR derives from a woman aged 25 to 39 with acute COVID-19. The rearrangement uses TRBV6-1 and TRBJ1-5; D ambiguous. Specimen: PBMCs or T cells enriched from blood (not recorded which). In DNA form, the CDR3 reads TGTGCCAGCAGTGATAGGAGCGATCAGCCCCAGCATTTT. It codes for CASSDRSDQPQHF.